This T cell receptor beta chain derives from a study of spatial heterogeneity in lung cancer. Study at large: Unique TCR and UMI combinations averaged more than ten appearances each in raw reads.

As for this clonotype: What it binds is unknown.

Every individual TCR cDNA molecule carried its own unique molecular identifier, which allowed correction of PCR and sequencing errors. TCRdb fed the 5' RACE reads into MiXCR, producing one record per CDR3 protein. The sample contains around 87,000 distinct CDR3 sequences, approximately 12% of which appear only once. Findings of the study overall: At tumor resection, ubiquitous expanded TCRs were detected in blood more often than later.

V was clipped by 0 bases and J by 6 bases; unmatched bases: 0. The CDR3 has 12 amino acids. From germline, CDR1 is DFQATT and CDR2 SNEGSKA (reference sequence). Time point given: sample taken at primary tumor resection. Material for sequencing was whole RNA from tumor, nontumor lung or frozen PBMC, left unsorted. The specimen comprised PBMCs, sampled at surgery. The TCR was taken from a male donor with early-stage non-small cell lung cancer. J is TRBJ2-7 and V is TRBV20-1; the match to TRBD2 covers 9 bases. Written as DNA, the CDR3 is TGCAGTGCTAGAGAACTAGCGGGCGAGCAGTACTTC. It codes for CSARELAGEQYF.